The 5 T cell receptor beta chains below come from one sample, sequenced in a study of identical twins. MiXCR, run by TCRdb on the 5' RACE reads, gives a single entry per CDR3 protein. This repertoire shows approximately 680,000 distinct CDR3 sequences, just over 7% found once; its top ten account for around 1.6%. This sample also belongs to another study, concerning yellow fever vaccine responses in identical twins.

The specimen sequenced was PBMCs. All receptors derive from a young woman in good health.

This clonotype was seen many times. The chain couples TRBV9 to TRBJ2-1; 9 bases are shared with TRBD1. The CDR3 covers 17 residues. Germline V CDR1 and CDR2: SGDLS, YYNGEE. The V segment lost 1 base and the J segment 0 bases; nucleotides outside the gene matches: 5. The CDR3 DNA is TGTGCCAGCAGCGTAACAGGGGGCCCTAGCTCCTACAATGAGCAGTTCTTC. It is translated as CASSVTGGPSSYNEQFF. The complete variable domain, with remaining parts taken from reference TRBV9 and TRBJ2-1, reads DSGVTQTPKHLITATGQRVTLRCSPRSGDLSVYWYQQSLDQGLQFLIQYYNGEERAKGNILERFSAQQFPDLHSELNLSSLELGDSALYFCASSVTGGPSSYNEQFFGPGTRLTVL.

Many counts were recorded for this clonotype. Written as DNA, the CDR3 is TGTGCCAGCAGCCAAGGCAGCTACGAGCAGTACTTC. Its protein is CASSQGSYEQYF. J is TRBJ2-7 and V is TRBV3-1; D remains ambiguous. Trimming stripped 1 base from V and 3 bases from J, with 4 bases between. CDR1 LGHDT and CDR2 YNNKEL come from the germline V gene (reference sequence). This CDR3 has 12 residues.

This chain links TRBV29-1 with TRBJ2-1; D uncertain. The CDR3 is made up of 12 amino acids. V was trimmed by 4 bases and J by 2 bases, leaving 6 bases between them. CDR1 SQVTM and CDR2 ANQGSEA come from the germline V gene. CDR3 amino acids: CSVAQPYNEQFF. For the CDR3, the DNA is TGCAGCGTTGCTCAGCCCTACAATGAGCAGTTCTTC.

This clonotype was observed at least ten times. This chain uses TRBV7-8 with TRBJ2-5; D not resolved. This CDR3 region has 14 residues. Trimming shortened V by 5 bases and J by 0 bases, and 10 bases separated the two germline ends. The germline CDR1 and CDR2 sequences are SGHVS and FQNEAQ. The CDR3 DNA reads TGTGCCAGCAGCCGAAATTTGTACCAAGAGACCCAGTACTTC. As protein: CASSRNLYQETQYF.

This clonotype was counted only a few times. The chain couples TRBV27 to TRBJ1-5; D is ambiguous. The CDR3 consists of 14 residues. Germline V lookup: CDR1 MNHEY, CDR2 SMNVEV (reference sequence). The V and J ends lost 3 bases and 1 base respectively, with 7 bases between them. The CDR3 protein is CASSFSQSNQPQHF. CDR3 DNA sequence: TGTGCCAGCAGTTTCTCACAGAGCAATCAGCCCCAGCATTTT.